These 30 T cell receptor beta chains came from one sample sequenced in a study of neurological immune-mediated disorders. From the 5' RACE reads, TCRdb called clonotypes with MiXCR, one entry per CDR3 protein. The data contain roughly 88,000 distinct CDR3 sequences, under 4.5% of them singletons. Sequences were obtained from PBMCs. The receptors shown here come from a woman between 50 and 59 years old with multiple sclerosis.

This clonotype was picked up many times. The chain employs TRBV9 and TRBJ1-6; possibly TRBD1 for D (6 bases). The CDR3 totals 14 residues. Trimming took off 4 bases at V and 11 bases at J, with 16 bases between the two ends. Germline loops: CDR1 SGDLS, CDR2 YYNGEE. The CDR3 DNA sequence: TGTGCCAGCAGCCCTCGGACAGAGTCGACACCCCTCCACTTT. Its translation: CASSPRTESTPLHF.

This clonotype was detected ten times or more. This sequence joins TRBV5-1 and TRBJ1-2; 9 bases map to TRBD1. V trimming: 0 bases; J trimming: 7 bases; junction bases outside the gene matches: 7. The germline CDR1 and CDR2 sequences are SGHRS and YFSETQ. The CDR3 contains 15 residues. This CDR3 is CASSLEGQGSSGYTF. Written as DNA, the CDR3 is TGCGCCAGCAGCTTGGAGGGACAGGGATCGTCTGGCTACACCTTC.

This clonotype was observed many times. V and J are TRBV5-1 and TRBJ1-2; weak D call: TRBD1 (5 bases). Trimming removed 1 base at V and 6 bases at J, with 10 bases between. The germline V gene has CDR1 SGHRS and CDR2 YFSETQ. This CDR3 contains 13 residues. The DNA for the CDR3 is TGCGCCAGCAGCTTGATGGGGCAAGATGGCTACACCTTC. Amino acid sequence: CASSLMGQDGYTF.

There are many counts of this clonotype. The genes are TRBV7-2 and TRBJ2-7, with D uncertain. Per the germline V gene, CDR1 is SGHTA and CDR2 is FQGNSA. The CDR3 spans 14 residues. V was cut by 3 bases and J by 3 bases, with 12 bases left in between. The DNA for the CDR3 is TGTGCCAGCAGCTTGGGGAACAAAGGCTACGAGCAGTACTTC. Translating it yields CASSLGNKGYEQYF.

The table lists this clonotype with many counts. This chain uses TRBV20-1 with TRBJ2-2; 12 nucleotides line up with TRBD2. The germline CDR1 and CDR2 sequences are DFQATT and SNEGSKA (reference sequence). With 7 bases clipped from V and 2 bases from J, the junction kept 8 bases outside the gene matches. The CDR3 is 16 residues long. CDR3 residues: CSVLTSGGLNTGELFF. CDR3 DNA: TGCAGTGTTTTGACTAGCGGGGGCCTAAACACCGGGGAGCTGTTTTTT.

This clonotype was recorded at least ten times. V gene TRBV6-2 or TRBV6-3 combines with J gene TRBJ2-2, with D unclear. V was shortened by 2 bases and J by 2 bases, with 21 bases between the two germline ends. The CDR3 length is 19 residues. Per germline, CDR1 MNHEY and CDR2 SVGEGT. The CDR3 here is CASSYRPAEEHFNTGELFF. In DNA, the CDR3 is TGTGCCAGCAGTTACCGTCCGGCGGAAGAACACTTCAACACCGGGGAGCTGTTTTTT.

In its sample, this clonotype was seen many times. The chain combines TRBV6-6 with TRBJ1-2; no clear D. The CDR3 extends over 15 amino acids. Trimming removed 2 bases at V and 8 bases at J, with 18 bases between. Germline CDR1 reads MNHNY; CDR2 reads SVGAGI (reference sequence). As DNA, the CDR3 is TGTGCCAGCAGTTACGGTGGTAGCCCCCCGGGAGGCTACACCTTC. Translation: CASSYGGSPPGGYTF.

This clonotype was detected ten times or more. This chain joins TRBV5-1 and TRBJ1-5; possibly TRBD1 for D (6 bases). V lost 1 base and J lost 3, with 14 bases in between. CDR1 and CDR2 (germline): SGHRS, YFSETQ. The CDR3 runs 16 residues. DNA for the CDR3: TGCGCCAGCAGCTTGTCGGCAGGGGCAGTCAATCAGCCCCAGCATTTT. Translated, it gives CASSLSAGAVNQPQHF.

In this sample, this clonotype turned up a few times. This chain connects TRBV10-2 to TRBJ2-3; TRBD2 matches at 13 bases. V lost 8 bases to trimming and J lost 3 bases; unmatched junction nucleotides: 8. This CDR3 has 16 residues. Per the germline V gene, CDR1 is WSHSY and CDR2 is SAAADI. The CDR3 protein is CASHGRTSGGTDTQYF. The DNA for the CDR3 is TGCGCCAGCCATGGCCGGACTAGCGGGGGAACAGATACGCAGTATTTT.

There are many counts of this clonotype. This chain joins TRBV12-3 or TRBV12-4 and TRBJ1-6; D is possibly TRBD1 (5 bases). The CDR3 runs to 14 residues. Between the trimmed V and J ends, which lost 5 bases and 6 bases, there was a span of 11 bases. Here the CDR3 DNA reads TGTGCCAGCAGTCCGAACGGGGGTAATTCACCCCTCCACTTT. This sequence encodes CASSPNGGNSPLHF.

This clonotype was observed many times. The CDR3 reads CASESRMGGTDTQYF. DNA of the CDR3: TGCGCCAGCGAGTCCCGAATGGGGGGCACAGATACGCAGTATTTT. The chain uses TRBV5-1 and TRBJ2-3, with D perhaps being TRBD1 or TRBD2 (5 bases each). The CDR3 spans 15 residues. The germline gives CDR1 SGHRS, CDR2 YFSETQ. Trimming took 7 bases from V and 1 from J, leaving 16 bases between them.

This clonotype was counted many times. This chain connects TRBV5-1 to TRBJ2-1; D remains unclear. Germline values: CDR1 SGHRS, CDR2 YFSETQ. V lost 7 bases and J lost 0, with 14 bases in between. The CDR3 consists of 15 residues. This CDR3 reads CASSRGRTSYNEQFF. The CDR3 DNA sequence: TGCGCCAGCTCCCGAGGACGCACCTCCTACAATGAGCAGTTCTTC.

This clonotype was picked up many times. V usage is TRBV2 and J usage is TRBJ2-1, with TRBD2 matching over 14 bases. With V trimmed by 7 bases and J by 9 bases, 5 bases remained unmatched. The CDR3 has 14 residues. Germline assignment: CDR1 SNHLY and CDR2 FYNNEI. CDR3 sequence (DNA): TGTGCCAGCACTCGACTAGCGGGGGGGGGTGAGCAGTTCTTC. Protein sequence: CASTRLAGGGEQFF. Full variable domain (missing parts from reference TRBV2 and TRBJ2-1): EPEVTQTPSHQVTQMGQEVILRCVPISNHLYFYWYRQILGQKVEFLVSFYNNEISEKSEIFDDQFSVERPDGSNFTLKIRSTKLEDSAMYFCASTRLAGGGEQFFGPGTRLTVL.

This clonotype was counted a few times. The J gene is TRBJ2-3, the V gene TRBV12-3 or TRBV12-4; TRBD2 is a possible D gene (6 bases). CDR3 length: 14 residues. With 4 bases removed from V and 4 bases from J, the gap between germline ends came to 12 bases. In DNA form, the CDR3 reads TGTGCCAGCAGTTCAGCGGGTAAGGCAGATACGCAGTATTTT. It translates to CASSSAGKADTQYF.

This clonotype was detected many times. V and J are TRBV5-1 and TRBJ1-3; D not resolved. The CDR3 runs to 13 residues. V lost 0 bases to trimming and J lost 2 bases, with 3 bases between them. The germline CDR1 and CDR2 sequences are SGHRS and YFSETQ. The CDR3 loop reads CASSLGAGNTIYF. CDR3 nucleotides: TGCGCCAGCAGCTTGGGTGCTGGAAACACCATATATTTT.

A word on this clonotype: This clone may be a read error of a much larger clone one base away. V usage is TRBV20-1 and J usage is TRBJ2-7; D may be TRBD1 (6 bases). This CDR3 has 13 amino acids. The V end was cut by 7 bases, the J end by 0 bases, with 13 bases between. Germline CDR1 and CDR2: DFQATT and SNEGSKA (reference sequence). CDR3 protein: CSDWDTFSYEQYF. The CDR3 DNA is TGCAGTGATTGGGACACCTTCTCCTACGAGCAGTACTTC.

Many counts were recorded for this clonotype. The gene calls are TRBV27 and TRBJ1-1; 7 nucleotides agree with TRBD1. The CDR3 runs to 16 residues. Germline-derived CDR1 and CDR2 are MNHEY and SMNVEV (reference sequence). The V and J ends lost 5 bases and 5 bases, in that order; junction bases with no gene match: 14. The CDR3 DNA sequence: TGTGCCAGCAGTCTCCGACAGGGCCTGGCGGGGACTGAAGCTTTCTTT. Protein: CASSLRQGLAGTEAFF.

This clonotype was seen repeatedly, ten times or more. The chain is built from TRBV5-1 and TRBJ2-1; no definite D call. Germline V gene lookup returns CDR1 SGHRS and CDR2 YFSETQ. V was shortened by 1 base and J by 7 bases, with 9 bases between the two germline ends. The CDR3 totals 13 residues. The CDR3 DNA reads as TGCGCCAGCAGCTTGAATGTAGCTAATGAGCAGTTCTTC. Translated: CASSLNVANEQFF.

This clonotype was counted ten times or more. The rearrangement links TRBV5-1 to TRBJ1-1, with 7 nucleotides matching TRBD1. J gave up 3 bases and V 5 bases, and 10 bases lay outside the gene matches. The CDR3 length is 15 residues. Germline V gives CDR1 SGHRS, CDR2 YFSETQ. The CDR3 here is CASSNRTGGYTEAFF. The CDR3 bases are TGCGCCAGCAGTAACAGGACAGGAGGATACACTGAAGCTTTCTTT.

This clonotype was seen ten or more times. The chain uses TRBV29-1 and TRBJ2-3, with 7 bases identical to TRBD2. This CDR3 is 15 amino acids long. From germline, CDR1 is SQVTM and CDR2 ANQGSEA. Losses at the gene ends were 4 bases for V and 2 bases for J; bases not matched to a gene: 9. The CDR3 loop is CSVVLAELPTDTQYF. The DNA of the CDR3 is TGCAGCGTTGTTCTAGCGGAATTGCCCACAGATACGCAGTATTTT.

A word on this clonotype: This may be a read error, as it is one base from a much larger clone. The rearrangement joins TRBV5-1 to TRBJ1-6; D uncertain. Germline values: CDR1 SGHRS, CDR2 YFSETQ. There are 14 residues in the CDR3. The CDR3 region has the DNA TGCGCCAGCAGCTTACAGCCCGATAATTCACCCCTCAACTTT. It translates to CASSLQPDNSPLNF.

This clonotype appeared a few times. This may arise from a read error, as a much more abundant clone is one base away. V and J are TRBV3-1 and TRBJ2-7, with D uncertain. The CDR3 extends over 12 amino acids. The germline V and J ends were trimmed by 0 bases and 3 bases, with 3 bases remaining between them. From germline, CDR1 is LGHDT and CDR2 YNNKEL (reference sequence). CDR3 in DNA: TGTGCCAGCAGCCAAGAGGTCTACGAGCAGTACTTC. It codes for CASSQEVYEQYF.

This clonotype was found many times. This chain connects TRBV7-2 to TRBJ1-5; a weak D match, TRBD1 (5 bases). CDR1 and CDR2 (germline): SGHTA, FQGNSA. Trimming took 1 base from V and 4 from J, leaving 14 bases between them. CDR3 length: 16 residues. CDR3 in DNA: TGTGCCAGCAGCTTAGTTTATGCGGGACTAAATCAGCCCCAGCATTTT. This codes for CASSLVYAGLNQPQHF. The variable domain in full, with the rest retrieved from reference TRBV7-2 and TRBJ1-5, is GAGVSQSPSNKVTEKGKDVELRCDPISGHTALYWYRQSLGQGLEFLIYFQGNSAPDKSGLPSDRFSAERTGGSVSTLTIQRTQQEDSAVYLCASSLVYAGLNQPQHFGDGTRLSIL.

This clonotype was seen ten or more times. The rearrangement joins TRBV6-1 to TRBJ2-1; D is tentatively TRBD1 or TRBD2 (6 bases each). The germline V gene has CDR1 MNHNS and CDR2 SASEGT. The CDR3 totals 16 residues. Trimming stripped 6 bases from V and 14 bases from J, with 29 bases between. Here the CDR3 reads CASRVRTGARPRLKFF. In DNA, the CDR3 is TGTGCCAGCAGGGTTAGGACGGGGGCGCGCCCCCGCTTAAAGTTCTTC.

This clonotype was counted between two and nine times. CDR3 in DNA: TGCAGTGCTCCAGGGGCAGGGGGGGTACGCGAGCAGTACTTC. It is translated as CSAPGAGGVREQYF. The chain is built from TRBV20-1 and TRBJ2-7; D is tentatively TRBD1 or TRBD2 (7 bases each). Germline loops: CDR1 DFQATT, CDR2 SNEGSKA (reference sequence). With 5 bases removed from V and 6 bases from J, the gap between germline ends came to 20 bases. There are 14 residues in the CDR3.

This clonotype was seen repeatedly, ten times or more. The chain joins TRBV20-1 to TRBJ1-5, with TRBD1 matching over 12 bases. Germline loops: CDR1 DFQATT, CDR2 SNEGSKA (reference sequence). The CDR3 is 15 residues long. J was trimmed by 5 bases and V by 1 base; bases with no gene match: 3. The DNA of the CDR3 is TGCAGTGCTAGAGTAGGGACAGGGGGCTATCAGCCCCAGCATTTT. Translating it yields CSARVGTGGYQPQHF.

This clonotype was seen many times. This rearrangement joins TRBV12-3 or TRBV12-4 to TRBJ1-3; the match to TRBD1 covers 7 bases. J gave up 8 bases and V 5 bases, and 9 bases lay outside the gene matches. CDR3 length: 14 amino acids. The CDR3 region has the DNA TGTGCCAGCAGTCGGACAGGTCAGGGGTACACCATATATTTT. Amino acids: CASSRTGQGYTIYF.

This clonotype was detected ten times or more. The CDR3 DNA reads TGTGCCAGCAGTTACCGTCCGGGGGGACCGACCTATACAATAAACACCGGGGAGCTGTTTTTT. It codes for CASSYRPGGPTYTINTGELFF. The V call is TRBV6-2 or TRBV6-3, the J call TRBJ2-2, with 7 bases that match TRBD2. There are 21 residues in the CDR3. Germline lookup yields CDR1 MNHEY and CDR2 SVGEGT. The ends lost 2 bases at V and 2 bases at J; junction bases unmatched: 20.

This clonotype was seen ten or more times. The rearrangement uses TRBV19 and TRBJ1-5, with 8 bases matching TRBD1. In germline, CDR1 is LNHDA, CDR2 SQIVND (reference sequence). This CDR3 is built from 15 residues. J gave up 0 bases and V 6 bases, and 4 bases lay outside the gene matches. Here the CDR3 reads CASSRTGYSNQPQHF. In DNA, the CDR3 is TGTGCCAGTAGCCGGACAGGGTATAGCAATCAGCCCCAGCATTTT.

This clonotype showed up many times. This chain connects TRBV7-2 to TRBJ2-7; TRBD2 matches at 7 bases. There are 15 residues in the CDR3. Looked up from germline, CDR1 is SGHTA and CDR2 is FQGNSA. Unmatched junction bases numbered 12, after V lost 3 bases and J lost 7 bases. This CDR3 is CASSFVERGPREQYF. CDR3 DNA sequence: TGTGCCAGCAGCTTCGTCGAGCGGGGCCCGCGAGAGCAGTACTTC.